Given below is one TCR beta chain in context. Its antigen is unidentified. These data belong to a study of T-cell memory formation after mild COVID-19. Looking at the study overall: TCR clusters were largely donor specific.

Germline assignment: CDR1 MDHEN and CDR2 SYDVKM. The V and J ends lost 2 bases and 4 bases, in that order; junction bases with no gene match: 5. This CDR3 is built from 14 residues. Findings of the study overall: Unconfirmed was the SARS-CoV-2 specificity of second-wave clones that peaked on day 37. Among contracting clones, CD4+ were mainly CM/EM and CD8+ enriched in EMRA. From day 15 to 85, contracting clones were balanced between CD4 and CD8, whereas later expanders leaned toward CD4+.

Each CDR3 protein is one row after TCRdb ran MiXCR on the 5' RACE reads. In the table there are some 320,000 distinct CDR3 sequences, around an eighth of which are singletons. The sample consisted of PBMCs or a T cell subset sorted from them (not recorded which). The sequence was collected from a man younger than 35 who had mild COVID-19 (a few samples of this study predate the infection). Cell type and time point are not known. The V gene is TRBV28, the J gene TRBJ2-7; 7 nucleotides agree with TRBD1. The CDR3 DNA follows: TGTGCCAGCAGTTTAAGCTTCAGGGGGTACGAGCAGTACGTC. It encodes CASSLSFRGYEQYV.